The present entry profiles one T cell receptor (beta chain) with its context. What it recognizes is unknown. The method was immunoSEQ multiplex PCR; TCRdb's version includes in-frame clones alone and lacks a portion of them. Counted here are tens of thousands of clones, over 75% occurring once; the ten biggest clones make up 16%. The data belong to a study of radiotherapy plus CTLA-4 blockade in lung cancer. Study context: Objective responses emerged in around a sixth of patients, and 31% attained disease control.

General study points: Radiotherapy with ipilimumab was followed by blood expansion of tumor-derived clones. Reportedly, early blood T cell clone dynamics best predicted response, with interferon-beta.

Those patients who had chemo-refractory metastatic non-small-cell lung cancer were given focal radiation along with CTLA-4 blockade through ipilimumab. CDR1 SGHKS and CDR2 YYEKEE come from the germline V gene (reference sequence). V was pared by 0 bases and J by 6 bases, with 14 bases between. This CDR3 comprises 15 residues. The chain joins TRBV5-5 to TRBJ2-3, with D possibly being TRBD1 (6 bases). The source of this sequence is a human donor with non-small cell lung cancer who had a complete response to radiotherapy plus ipilimumab. This specimen was peripheral blood, taken from a patient treated with radiotherapy plus ipilimumab. CDR3 loop: CASSLAQGNKDTQYF. For the CDR3, the DNA is TGTGCCAGCAGCTTGGCCCAGGGGAATAAGGATACGCAGTATTTT.